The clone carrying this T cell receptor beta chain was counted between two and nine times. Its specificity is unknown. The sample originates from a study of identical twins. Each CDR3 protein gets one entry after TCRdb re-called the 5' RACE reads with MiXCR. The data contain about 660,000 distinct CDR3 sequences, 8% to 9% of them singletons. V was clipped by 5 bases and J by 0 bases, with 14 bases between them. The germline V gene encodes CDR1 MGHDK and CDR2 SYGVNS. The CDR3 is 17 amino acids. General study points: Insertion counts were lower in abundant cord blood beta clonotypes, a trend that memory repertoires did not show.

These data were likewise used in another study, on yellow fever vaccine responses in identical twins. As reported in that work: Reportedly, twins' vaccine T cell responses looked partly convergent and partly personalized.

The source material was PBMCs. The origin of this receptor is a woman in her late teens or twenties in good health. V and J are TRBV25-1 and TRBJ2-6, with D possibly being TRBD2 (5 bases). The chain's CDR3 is CASSPRRAASGANVLTF. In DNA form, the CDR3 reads TGTGCCAGCAGTCCCCGGAGAGCGGCCTCTGGGGCCAACGTCCTGACTTTC.